This T cell receptor (beta chain) emerged from a study of shared clonotypes between healthy human individuals. Naive CD8 cells comprised CD45RO-negative, CCR7-positively selected cells, excluding terminally differentiated effector memory CD45RA+ cells. The CDR3 is 11 amino acids. Trimming left V 4 bases short and J 7 bases short, with 7 bases between. CDR1 is DFQATT, CDR2 SNEGSKA, per germline (reference sequence). TCRdb keeps only in-frame clones here, not all; method: immunoSEQ multiplex PCR. The sample contains about 2 million clones, about 95% of which appear only once. The receptor was isolated from a man younger than 30 in good health. The chain joins TRBV20-1 to TRBJ2-2; no firm D call. The sequenced material came from naive CD8+ T cells sorted from blood. CDR3 loop: CSAKWIGELFF. For the CDR3, the DNA is TGCAGTGCTAAGTGGATCGGGGAGCTGTTTTTT.